The 17 T cell receptor beta chains below all came from one sample that was sequenced in a study of shared clonotypes between healthy human individuals. Assay used: immunoSEQ multiplex PCR; TCRdb lists only in-frame clones, some missing. Of about 2 million clones in the sample, about 95% were seen once. Naivety among CD8 cells was defined by CD45RO negativity and positive CCR7 selection, thereby excluding terminally differentiated effector memory CD45RA+ cells. Sequences were obtained from naive CD8+ T cells sorted from blood. These receptors were collected from a man aged 18 to 30 in good health.

The V and J genes are TRBV11-2 and TRBJ1-1, with a possible D match to TRBD1 (5 bases). There are 16 residues in the CDR3. Germline V gives CDR1 SGHAT, CDR2 FQNNGV. Trimming removed 4 bases at V and 0 bases at J, with 15 bases between. DNA of the CDR3: TGTGCCAGCAGCTCGGGGGGAAGGGGCCTGAACACTGAAGCTTTCTTT. This translates into CASSSGGRGLNTEAFF.

The chain is built from TRBV6-5 and TRBJ1-2; D is undetermined. Looked up from germline, CDR1 is MNHEY and CDR2 is SVGAGI. V was trimmed by 6 bases and J by 4 bases, leaving 12 bases between them. The CDR3 contains 13 residues. CDR3 protein: CASSYHVGYGYTF. In nucleotides, the CDR3 is TGTGCCAGCAGCTACCATGTGGGCTATGGCTACACCTTC.

The chain has TRBV19 and TRBJ1-6, with a tentative D call TRBD1 (6 bases). Trimming took off 5 bases at V and 7 bases at J, with 15 bases between the two ends. Per germline, CDR1 LNHDA and CDR2 SQIVND (reference sequence). The CDR3 contains 15 residues. The DNA of the CDR3 is TGTGCCAGTAGTTACTCGGGGGCGCAAAATTCACCCCTCCACTTT. This gives the protein CASSYSGAQNSPLHF.

J is TRBJ2-1 and V is TRBV7-9, with TRBD1 matching over 10 bases. CDR1 and CDR2 (germline): SEHNR, FQNEAQ (reference sequence). J lost 16 bases, V lost 6 bases, and 6 bases had no gene match. This CDR3 spans 11 amino acids. The CDR3 is CASRPGQGNFF. As DNA, the CDR3 is TGTGCCAGCAGACCGGGACAGGGGAATTTCTTC. Looking up the rest from reference TRBV7-9 and TRBJ2-1 gives the full variable domain: DTGVSQNPRHKITKRGQNVTFRCDPISEHNRLYWYRQTLGQGPEFLTYFQNEAQLEKSRLLSDRFSAERPKGSFSTLEIQRTEQGDSAMYLCASRPGQGNFFGPGTRLTVL.

The J gene is TRBJ1-2, the V gene TRBV11-2; D unresolved. The V end was cut by 0 bases, the J end by 2 bases, with 10 bases between. This CDR3 spans 15 amino acids. In germline, CDR1 is SGHAT, CDR2 FQNNGV. Here the CDR3 reads CASSLDTTPNYGYTF. CDR3 nucleotide sequence: TGTGCCAGCAGCTTAGATACTACGCCGAACTATGGCTACACCTTC.

The genes are TRBV30 and TRBJ2-1; 7 nucleotides agree with TRBD2. Germline CDR1 and CDR2: GTSNPN and SVGIG (reference sequence). The CDR3 contains 13 residues. With 2 bases clipped from V and 9 bases from J, the junction kept 7 bases outside the gene matches. The CDR3: CAWSWGEGTEQFF. CDR3 nucleotide sequence: TGTGCCTGGAGTTGGGGGGAGGGCACTGAGCAGTTCTTC.

This chain links TRBV10-2 with TRBJ1-1; D gene unclear. The V end was cut by 4 bases, the J end by 4 bases, with 13 bases between. The CDR3 covers 14 residues. CDR1 and CDR2 from the germline V gene are WSHSY and SAAADI. The DNA of the CDR3 is TGCGCCAGCAGTGCTGCGGGTGATAGCACTGAAGCTTTCTTT. As protein: CASSAAGDSTEAFF.

Comment on this clone: This sample also contains other DNA sequences that code for the same CDR3. The chain recombines TRBV30 with TRBJ1-5, with D unresolved. Germline CDR1 is GTSNPN and CDR2 is SVGIG (reference sequence). The germline V and J ends were trimmed by 0 bases and 1 base, with 10 bases remaining between them. The CDR3 covers 15 residues. The CDR3 nucleotides are TGTGCCTGGAGTGTAGGGCAGTCGAGCAATCAGCCCCAGCATTTT. The encoded protein is CAWSVGQSSNQPQHF.

V usage is TRBV14 and J usage is TRBJ2-7; D is possibly TRBD1 (6 bases). Per germline, CDR1 SGHDN and CDR2 FVKESK. The CDR3 runs to 13 residues. V lost 6 bases and J 2 bases, leaving 11 bases between the germline ends. This CDR3 is CASSLGHTYEQYF. The CDR3 DNA follows: TGTGCCAGCAGTCTGGGACATACCTACGAGCAGTACTTC.

The chain employs TRBV6-6 and TRBJ1-1; 7 bases match TRBD1. Germline trimming cut 6 bases from V and 4 bases from J; bases unmatched to any gene: 8. Germline CDR1 MNHNY, CDR2 SVGAGI (reference sequence). This CDR3 is 14 amino acids long. The CDR3 sequence: CASSPTGLVTEAFF. CDR3 coding DNA: TGTGCCAGCAGCCCGACAGGGCTGGTCACTGAAGCTTTCTTT.

Worth noting for this clone: Other DNA sequences of this sample code for an identical CDR3. The rearrangement links TRBV9 to TRBJ2-7; D is unresolved. The CDR3 length is 14 residues. CDR1 and CDR2 (germline): SGDLS, YYNGEE. V shed 0 bases and J shed 2 bases, with 9 bases lying between them. The CDR3: CASSVGGSTYEQYF. The DNA for the CDR3 is TGTGCCAGCAGCGTAGGTGGCAGCACCTACGAGCAGTACTTC.

Here the CDR3 reads CASSSGLADQETQYF. The CDR3 coding sequence is TGTGCCAGCAGCTCGGGTCTAGCGGACCAAGAGACCCAGTACTTC. The chain couples TRBV7-9 to TRBJ2-5; 7 nucleotides match TRBD2. This CDR3 is 15 amino acids long. The junction had 5 bases not matched to a gene; V was cut back by 4 bases and J by 0 bases. CDR1 is SEHNR, CDR2 FQNEAQ, per germline (reference sequence).

The CDR3 reads CASSDLLLGYEQYF. DNA for the CDR3: TGTGCCAGCAGTGACCTACTACTGGGCTACGAGCAGTACTTC. This chain connects TRBV6-1 to TRBJ2-7; D is uncertain. Germline loops: CDR1 MNHNS, CDR2 SASEGT. The V gene lost 3 bases and the J gene lost 3 bases, with 12 bases spanning the gap. This CDR3 is 14 amino acids long.

This rearrangement joins TRBV7-9 to TRBJ1-5, with TRBD1 as a possible D gene (5 bases). Germline lookup yields CDR1 SEHNR and CDR2 FQNEAQ (reference sequence). There are 16 residues in the CDR3. Trimming shortened V by 1 base and J by 5 bases, and 15 bases separated the two germline ends. The CDR3 nucleotides are TGTGCCAGCAGCTTAGGTGGACAAGGAGTCTATCAGCCCCAGCATTTT. Amino acid sequence: CASSLGGQGVYQPQHF.

The chain recombines TRBV5-4 with TRBJ2-5; D possibly corresponds to TRBD2 (6 bases). Germline CDR1 and CDR2: SGHNT and YYREEE (reference sequence). The ends were cut back, 4 bases at V and 2 bases at J, with 21 bases in the middle. The CDR3 runs 17 residues. The CDR3 nucleotides read TGTGCCAGCAGCGTTCCCCGGACTATGGCTGAACAAGAGACCCAGTACTTC. Translation gives CASSVPRTMAEQETQYF.

This chain links TRBV9 with TRBJ1-1; TRBD1 matches at 10 bases. With 3 bases clipped from V and 0 bases from J, the junction kept 5 bases outside the gene matches. The CDR3 is made up of 16 amino acids. Germline V gene lookup returns CDR1 SGDLS and CDR2 YYNGEE. The CDR3 DNA is TGTGCCAGCAGCGCTGACAGGGGGCCAGTGAACACTGAAGCTTTCTTT. This encodes CASSADRGPVNTEAFF.

V is TRBV7-9 and J is TRBJ2-3; TRBD2 agrees at 12 bases. Trimming cost V 2 bases and J 2 bases; bases outside gene matches: 5. Germline V gives CDR1 SEHNR, CDR2 FQNEAQ (reference sequence). The CDR3 extends over 17 amino acids. As DNA, the CDR3 is TGTGCCAGCAGCTTACTCGGACTAGCGGGGACCACAGATACGCAGTATTTT. It codes for CASSLLGLAGTTDTQYF.